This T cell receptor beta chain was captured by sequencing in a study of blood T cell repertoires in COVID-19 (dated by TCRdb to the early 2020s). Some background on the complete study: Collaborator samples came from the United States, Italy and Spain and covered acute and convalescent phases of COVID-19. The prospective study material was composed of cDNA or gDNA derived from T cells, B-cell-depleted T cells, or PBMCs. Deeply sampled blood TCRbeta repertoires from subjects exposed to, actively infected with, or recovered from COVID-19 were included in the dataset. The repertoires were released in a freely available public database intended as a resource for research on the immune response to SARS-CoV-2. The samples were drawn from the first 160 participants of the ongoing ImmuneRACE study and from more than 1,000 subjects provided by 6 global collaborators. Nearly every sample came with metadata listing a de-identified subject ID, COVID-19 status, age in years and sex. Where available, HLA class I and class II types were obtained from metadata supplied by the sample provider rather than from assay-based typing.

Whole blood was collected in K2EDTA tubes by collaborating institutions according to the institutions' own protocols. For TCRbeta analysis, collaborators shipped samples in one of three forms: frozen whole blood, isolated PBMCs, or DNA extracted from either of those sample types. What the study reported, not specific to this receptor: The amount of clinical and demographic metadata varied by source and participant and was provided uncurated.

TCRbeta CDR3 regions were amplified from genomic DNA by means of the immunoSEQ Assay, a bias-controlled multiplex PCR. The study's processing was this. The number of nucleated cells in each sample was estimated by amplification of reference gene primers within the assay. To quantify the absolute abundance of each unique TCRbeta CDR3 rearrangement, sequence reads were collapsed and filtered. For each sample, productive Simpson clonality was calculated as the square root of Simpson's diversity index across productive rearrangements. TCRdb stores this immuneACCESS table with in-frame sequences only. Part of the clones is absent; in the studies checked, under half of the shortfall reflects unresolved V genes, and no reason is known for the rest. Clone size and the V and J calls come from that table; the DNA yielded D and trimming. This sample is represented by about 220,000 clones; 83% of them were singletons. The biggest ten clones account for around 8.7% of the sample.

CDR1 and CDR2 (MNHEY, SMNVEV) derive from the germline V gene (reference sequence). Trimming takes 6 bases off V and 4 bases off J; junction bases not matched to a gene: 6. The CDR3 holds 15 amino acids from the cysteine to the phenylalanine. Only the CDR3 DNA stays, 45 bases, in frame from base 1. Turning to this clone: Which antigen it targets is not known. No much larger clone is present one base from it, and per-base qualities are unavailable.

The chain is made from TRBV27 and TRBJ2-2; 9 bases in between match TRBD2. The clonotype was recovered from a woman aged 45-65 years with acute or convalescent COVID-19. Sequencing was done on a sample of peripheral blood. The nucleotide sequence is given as TGTGCCAGCAGCCAAGGACTAGCGTTCACCGGGGAGCTGTTTTTT. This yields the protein CASSQGLAFTGELFF.